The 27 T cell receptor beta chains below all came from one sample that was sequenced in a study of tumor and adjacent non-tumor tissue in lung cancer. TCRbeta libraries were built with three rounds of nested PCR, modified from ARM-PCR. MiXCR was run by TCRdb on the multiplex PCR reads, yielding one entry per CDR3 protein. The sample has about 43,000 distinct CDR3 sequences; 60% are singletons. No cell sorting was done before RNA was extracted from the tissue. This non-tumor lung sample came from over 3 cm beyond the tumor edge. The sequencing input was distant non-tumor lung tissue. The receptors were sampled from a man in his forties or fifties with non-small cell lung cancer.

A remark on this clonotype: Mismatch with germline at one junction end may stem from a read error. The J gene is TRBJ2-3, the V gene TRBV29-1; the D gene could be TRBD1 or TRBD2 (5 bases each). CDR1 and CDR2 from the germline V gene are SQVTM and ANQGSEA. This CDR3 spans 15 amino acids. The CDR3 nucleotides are TGTAGCGCGATCCCCGGGATAGGGGGCACAGATACGCAGTATTTT. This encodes CSAIPGIGGTDTQYF.

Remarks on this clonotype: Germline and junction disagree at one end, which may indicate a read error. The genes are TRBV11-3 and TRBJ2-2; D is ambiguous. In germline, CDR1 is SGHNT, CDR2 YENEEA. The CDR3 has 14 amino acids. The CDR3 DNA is TGTGCCAGTAGCTTAGATTTGATTTCCGGGGAGCTGTTTTTT. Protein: CASSLDLISGELFF.

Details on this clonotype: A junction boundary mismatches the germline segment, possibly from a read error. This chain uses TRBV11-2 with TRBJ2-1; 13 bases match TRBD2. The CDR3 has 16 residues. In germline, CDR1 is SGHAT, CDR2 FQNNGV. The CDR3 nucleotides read TGTGCCAACAGCGTACTCATCGGACTAGCGGGGGATGGGCAGTTCTTT. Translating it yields CANSVLIGLAGDGQFF.

This CDR3 is CAWSAASNQEQYF. The CDR3 bases are TGTGCCTGGAGTGCTGCCAGTAATCAGGAGCAGTACTTC. The chain couples TRBV30 to TRBJ2-7; no reliable D call. The CDR3 length is 13 residues. Germline V gene sequence: CDR1 GTSNPN, CDR2 SVGIG (reference sequence). Deletions cut 1 base from V and 7 bases from J, with 14 bases between.

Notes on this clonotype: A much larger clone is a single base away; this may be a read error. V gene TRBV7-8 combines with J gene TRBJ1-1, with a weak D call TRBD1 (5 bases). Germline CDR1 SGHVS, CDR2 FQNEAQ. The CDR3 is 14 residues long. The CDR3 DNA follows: TGTGCCTGCAGTTTTTGGAGGGGGAACACTGAAGCTTTCTTT. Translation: CACSFWRGNTEAFF.

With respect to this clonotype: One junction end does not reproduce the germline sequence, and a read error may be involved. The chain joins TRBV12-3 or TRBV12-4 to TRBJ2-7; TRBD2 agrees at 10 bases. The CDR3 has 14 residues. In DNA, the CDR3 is TGTACCAGCAGTTTTGAGCGGGGGGGCTACGAGCAATACTTC. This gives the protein CTSSFERGGYEQYF.

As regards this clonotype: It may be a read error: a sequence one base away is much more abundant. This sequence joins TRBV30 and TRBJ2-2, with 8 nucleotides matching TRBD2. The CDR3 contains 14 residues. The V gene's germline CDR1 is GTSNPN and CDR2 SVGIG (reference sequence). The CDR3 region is CAWSKGLAIGDLFF. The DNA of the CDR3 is TGTGCCTGGAGTAAAGGACTAGCTATCGGGGACCTGTTTTTT.

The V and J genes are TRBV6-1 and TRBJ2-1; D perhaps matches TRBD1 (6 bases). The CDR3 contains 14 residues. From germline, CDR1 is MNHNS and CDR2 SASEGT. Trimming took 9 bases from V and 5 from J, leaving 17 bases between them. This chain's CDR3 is CASLRDKGNNEQFF. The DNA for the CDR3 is TGTGCCAGTCTCCGGGACAAGGGGAACAATGAGCAGTTCTTC.

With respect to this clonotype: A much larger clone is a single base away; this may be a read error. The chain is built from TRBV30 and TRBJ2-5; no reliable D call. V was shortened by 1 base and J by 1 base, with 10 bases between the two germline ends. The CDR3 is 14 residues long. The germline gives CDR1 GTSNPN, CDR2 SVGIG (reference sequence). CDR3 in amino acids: CAWSGVGIQETQYF. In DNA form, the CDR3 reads TGTGCCTGGAGTGGGGTGGGGATCCAAGAGACCCAGTACTTC.

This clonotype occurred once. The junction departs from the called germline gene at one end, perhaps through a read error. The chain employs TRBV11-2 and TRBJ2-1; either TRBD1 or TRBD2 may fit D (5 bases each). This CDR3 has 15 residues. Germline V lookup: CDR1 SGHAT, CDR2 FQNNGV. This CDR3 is CASSTGARSYNEHFF. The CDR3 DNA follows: TGTGCCAGCAGCACCGGGGCCCGCTCCTACAATGAGCACTTCTTC.

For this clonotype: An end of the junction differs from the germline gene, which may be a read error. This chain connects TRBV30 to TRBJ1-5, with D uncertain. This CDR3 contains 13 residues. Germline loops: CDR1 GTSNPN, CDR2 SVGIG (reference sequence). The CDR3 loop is CTWSSDSNQPQHF. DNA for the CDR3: TGTACCTGGAGTTCAGATAGCAATCAGCCCCAGCATTTT.

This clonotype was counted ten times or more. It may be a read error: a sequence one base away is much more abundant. CDR3 loop: CASSLSHGYSEQFF. CDR3 DNA sequence: TGTGCCAGCAGCTTAAGCCACGGGTATAGTGAGCAGTTCTTC. The rearrangement links TRBV11-3 to TRBJ2-1; D unclear. V lost 2 bases to trimming and J lost 9 bases, with 14 bases between them. The germline CDR1 and CDR2 sequences are SGHNT and YENEEA. The CDR3 spans 14 residues.

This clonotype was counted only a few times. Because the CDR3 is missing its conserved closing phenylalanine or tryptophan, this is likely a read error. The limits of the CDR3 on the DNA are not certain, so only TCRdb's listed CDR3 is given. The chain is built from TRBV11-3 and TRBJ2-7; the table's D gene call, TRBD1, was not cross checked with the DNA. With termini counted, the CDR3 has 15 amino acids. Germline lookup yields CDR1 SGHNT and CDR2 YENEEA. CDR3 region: CASSLDHPLWRGGAT.

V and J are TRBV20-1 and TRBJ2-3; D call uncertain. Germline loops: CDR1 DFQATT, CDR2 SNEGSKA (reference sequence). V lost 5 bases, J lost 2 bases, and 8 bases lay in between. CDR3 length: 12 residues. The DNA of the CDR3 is TGCAGTGCTGTCTTCTTCACAGATACGCAGTATTTT. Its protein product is CSAVFFTDTQYF.

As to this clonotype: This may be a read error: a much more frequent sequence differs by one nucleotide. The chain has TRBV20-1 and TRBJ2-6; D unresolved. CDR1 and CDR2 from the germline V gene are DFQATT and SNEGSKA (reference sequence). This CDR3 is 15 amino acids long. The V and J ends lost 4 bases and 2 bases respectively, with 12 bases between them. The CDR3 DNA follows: TGCAGTGCTAACAAGGGTATCACTGGGGCCAACGTCCTGACTTTC. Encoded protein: CSANKGITGANVLTF.

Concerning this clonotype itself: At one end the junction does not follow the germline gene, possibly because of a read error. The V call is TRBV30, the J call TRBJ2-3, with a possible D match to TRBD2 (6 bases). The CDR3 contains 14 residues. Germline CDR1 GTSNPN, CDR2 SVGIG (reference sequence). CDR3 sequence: CVWTPGLALDTQYF. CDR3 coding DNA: TGTGTCTGGACCCCGGGACTGGCCTTAGATACGCAGTATTTT.

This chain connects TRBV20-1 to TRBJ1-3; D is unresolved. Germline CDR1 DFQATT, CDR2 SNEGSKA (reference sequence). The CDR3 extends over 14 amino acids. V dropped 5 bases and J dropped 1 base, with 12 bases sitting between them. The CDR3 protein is CSAGFSASGNTIYF. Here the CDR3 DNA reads TGCAGTGCTGGTTTTTCGGCTTCTGGAAACACCATATATTTT.

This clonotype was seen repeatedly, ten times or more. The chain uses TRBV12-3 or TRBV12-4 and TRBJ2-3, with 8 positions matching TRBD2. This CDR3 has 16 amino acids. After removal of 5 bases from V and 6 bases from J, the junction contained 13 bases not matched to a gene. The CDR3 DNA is TGTGCCAGCAGTCACGGGGGGGTTCCGTGGGGGGATACGCAGTATTTT. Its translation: CASSHGGVPWGDTQYF.

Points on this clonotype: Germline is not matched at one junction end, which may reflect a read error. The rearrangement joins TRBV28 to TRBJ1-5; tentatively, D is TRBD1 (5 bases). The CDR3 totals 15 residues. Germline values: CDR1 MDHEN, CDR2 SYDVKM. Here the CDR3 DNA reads TGTGCCGGCAGTTTAGGGGAGGGGTTCAGACAGCCCCAGCATTTT. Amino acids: CAGSLGEGFRQPQHF.

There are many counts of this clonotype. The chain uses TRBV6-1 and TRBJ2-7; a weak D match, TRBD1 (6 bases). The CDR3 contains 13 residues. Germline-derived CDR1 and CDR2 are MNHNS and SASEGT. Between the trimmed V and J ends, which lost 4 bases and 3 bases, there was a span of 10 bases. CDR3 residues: CASSGDTLYEQYF. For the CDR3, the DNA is TGTGCCAGCAGTGGGGACACCCTCTACGAGCAGTACTTC.

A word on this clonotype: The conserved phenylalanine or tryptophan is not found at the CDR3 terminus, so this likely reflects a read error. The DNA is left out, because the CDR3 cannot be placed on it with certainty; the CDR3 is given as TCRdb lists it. CDR3 in amino acids: CASSEEVGAWDEHYL. The V gene is TRBV6-1, the J gene TRBJ2-7. Germline CDR1 is MNHNS and CDR2 is SASEGT. The CDR3 has 15 residues if both end residues are counted.

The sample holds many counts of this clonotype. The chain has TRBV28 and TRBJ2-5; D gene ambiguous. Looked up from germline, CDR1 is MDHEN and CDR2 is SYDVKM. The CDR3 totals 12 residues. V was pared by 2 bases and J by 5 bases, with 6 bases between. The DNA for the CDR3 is TGTGCCAGCAGTTTACTGAGGGAGACCCAGTACTTC. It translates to CASSLLRETQYF.

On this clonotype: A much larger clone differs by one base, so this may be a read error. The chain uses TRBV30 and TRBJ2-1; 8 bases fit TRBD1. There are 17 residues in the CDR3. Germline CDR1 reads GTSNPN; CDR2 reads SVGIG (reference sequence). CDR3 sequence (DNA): TGTGCCTGGAGTAATTACGGACAGGGCGATACTTACAATGAGCAGCTCTTC. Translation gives CAWSNYGQGDTYNEQLF.

DNA for the CDR3: TGTGCCAGCAGCTTAATCCTCGCAGATACGCAGTATTTT. Translation gives CASSLILADTQYF. The chain uses TRBV11-3 and TRBJ2-3, with D unclear. This CDR3 is built from 13 residues. Germline CDR1 is SGHNT and CDR2 is YENEEA. Trimming shortened V by 2 bases and J by 4 bases, and 7 bases separated the two germline ends.

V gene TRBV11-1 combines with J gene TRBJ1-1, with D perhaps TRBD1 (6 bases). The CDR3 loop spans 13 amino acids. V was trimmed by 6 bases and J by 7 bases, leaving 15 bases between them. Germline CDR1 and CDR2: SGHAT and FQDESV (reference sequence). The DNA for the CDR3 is TGTGCCAGCAGTCCCGGGACAATGGATGAAGCTTTCTTT. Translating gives CASSPGTMDEAFF.

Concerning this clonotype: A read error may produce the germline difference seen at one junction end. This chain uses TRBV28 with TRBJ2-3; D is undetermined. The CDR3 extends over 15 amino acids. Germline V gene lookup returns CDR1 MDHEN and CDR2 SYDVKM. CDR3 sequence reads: CASRGETISTDTHYF. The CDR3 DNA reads TGTGCCAGCAGGGGTGAGACGATCAGCACAGATACGCATTATTTT. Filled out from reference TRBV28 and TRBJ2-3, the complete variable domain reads DVKVTQSSRYLVKRTGEKVFLECVQDMDHENMFWYRQDPGLGLRLIYFSYDVKMKEKGDIPEGYSVSREKKERFSLILESASTNQTSMYLCASRGETISTDTHYFGPGTRLTVL.

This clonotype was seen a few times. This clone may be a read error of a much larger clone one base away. The CDR3 sequence: CASRQSWVAYNEQFF. CDR3 DNA: TGTGCCAGCAGACAATCGTGGGTAGCCTACAATGAGCAGTTCTTC. V gene TRBV4-2 combines with J gene TRBJ2-1; D unclear. Germline CDR1 is LGHNA and CDR2 is YNFKEQ. CDR3 length equals 15 residues. Trimming shortened V by 6 bases and J by 2 bases, and 14 bases separated the two germline ends.